This T cell receptor beta chain came from a study of CD8+ T cells in alopecia areata. Overall study results and limits: Lesional scalp, especially alopecia totalis/universalis, showed higher clonality than normal scalp. Mice showed clearer TCR sharing than patients did, a gap that was possibly HLA-related.

Sequencing relied on a cDNA template that was reverse transcribed from extracted RNA. The protocol was immunoSEQ multiplex PCR, while the TCRdb copy is restricted to in-frame clones and leaves out a portion. Of about 100,000 clones in the sample, roughly 84% were seen once. Specified treatment: oral pan-JAK inhibitor, 5-10 mg twice daily. Collected material from alopecia areata patients comprised lesional scalp punch biopsies and peripheral blood. The CDR3 extends over 13 amino acids. Germline CDR1 SGHDN, CDR2 FVKESK. Between the trimmed V and J ends, which lost 2 bases and 10 bases, there was a span of 15 bases. Worth noting for this clone: What it binds is unknown.

Sequencing used CD8+ T cells sorted from blood, obtained at week 24, from a patient treated with tofacitinib. The chain combines TRBV14 with TRBJ2-7, with D maybe TRBD2 (7 bases). The receptor comes from a human donor with alopecia areata. As DNA, the CDR3 is TGTGCCAGCAGCCAATCCCCGGGGGGCAACCAGTACTTC. Translated, it gives CASSQSPGGNQYF.